This TCR beta chain came from a study of CD4 T cells in relation to SARS-CoV-2 and coronaviruses. Study-level background: Convalescent patients had median age about 37 years, range about 20 to 75. The HLA restriction of the shared crossreactive spike epitopes was mapped.

Findings and caveats of the study: According to naive versus memory sequencing, detected responses are memory recall, not newly primed. Each donor contributed either pre-pandemic or post-infection samples, not both.

Concerning this clone: Its antigen is unidentified.

Germline assignment: CDR1 KGHSH and CDR2 LQKENI. Trimming removed 6 bases from V and 1 base from J, with 9 bases in between. The CDR3 runs 13 residues. The repertoire was sequenced with immunoSEQ multiplex PCR; TCRdb's copy has only in-frame clones and lacks some. The table lists about 41,000 clones, around 82% of them singletons. The TCR comes from an adult with COVID-19. V and J are TRBV18 and TRBJ2-5, with D uncertain. The source material was naive CD4+ T cells from PBMCs, cultured in vitro. Subset indicated: naive CD4+ T cells isolated by negative enrichment. The CDR3 nucleotides read TGTGCCAGCTCCCGCAAGTCCCAAGAGACCCAGTACTTC. It encodes CASSRKSQETQYF. The complete variable domain, with remaining parts taken from reference TRBV18 and TRBJ2-5, reads NAGVMQNPRHLVRRRGQEARLRCSPMKGHSHVYWYRQLPEEGLKFMVYLQKENIIDESGMPKERFSAEFPKEGPSILRIQQVVRGDSAAYFCASSRKSQETQYFGPGTRLLVL.